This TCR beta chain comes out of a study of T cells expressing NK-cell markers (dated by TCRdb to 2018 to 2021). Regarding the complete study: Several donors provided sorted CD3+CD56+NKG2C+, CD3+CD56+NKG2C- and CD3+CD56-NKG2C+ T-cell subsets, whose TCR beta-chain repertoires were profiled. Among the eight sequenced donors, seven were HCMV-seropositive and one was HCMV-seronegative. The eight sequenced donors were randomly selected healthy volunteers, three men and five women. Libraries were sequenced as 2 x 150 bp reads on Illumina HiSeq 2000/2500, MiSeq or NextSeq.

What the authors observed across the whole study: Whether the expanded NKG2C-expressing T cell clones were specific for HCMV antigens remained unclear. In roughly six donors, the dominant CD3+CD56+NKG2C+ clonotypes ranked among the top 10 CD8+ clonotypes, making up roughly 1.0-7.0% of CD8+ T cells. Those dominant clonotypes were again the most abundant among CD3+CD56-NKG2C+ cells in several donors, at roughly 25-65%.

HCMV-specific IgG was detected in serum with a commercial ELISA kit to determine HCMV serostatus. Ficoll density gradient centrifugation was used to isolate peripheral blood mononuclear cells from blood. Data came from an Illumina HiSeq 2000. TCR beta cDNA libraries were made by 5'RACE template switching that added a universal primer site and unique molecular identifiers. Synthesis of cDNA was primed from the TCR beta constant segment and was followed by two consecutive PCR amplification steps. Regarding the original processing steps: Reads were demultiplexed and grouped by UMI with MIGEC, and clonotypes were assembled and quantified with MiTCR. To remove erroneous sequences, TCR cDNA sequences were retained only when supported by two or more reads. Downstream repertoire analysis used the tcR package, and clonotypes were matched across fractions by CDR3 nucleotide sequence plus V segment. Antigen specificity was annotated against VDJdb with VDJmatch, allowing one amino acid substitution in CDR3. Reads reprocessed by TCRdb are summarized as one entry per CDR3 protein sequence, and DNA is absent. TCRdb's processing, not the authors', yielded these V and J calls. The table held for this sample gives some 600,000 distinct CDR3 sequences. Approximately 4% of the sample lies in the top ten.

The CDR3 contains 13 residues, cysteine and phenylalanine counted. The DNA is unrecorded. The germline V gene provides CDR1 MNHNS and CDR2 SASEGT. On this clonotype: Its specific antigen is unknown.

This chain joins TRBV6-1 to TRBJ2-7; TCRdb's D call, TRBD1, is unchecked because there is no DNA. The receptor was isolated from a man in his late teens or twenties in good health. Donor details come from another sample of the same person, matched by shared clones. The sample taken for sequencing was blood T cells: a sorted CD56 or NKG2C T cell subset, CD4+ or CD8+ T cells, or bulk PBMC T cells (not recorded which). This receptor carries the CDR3 CASSTDTSFEQYF.